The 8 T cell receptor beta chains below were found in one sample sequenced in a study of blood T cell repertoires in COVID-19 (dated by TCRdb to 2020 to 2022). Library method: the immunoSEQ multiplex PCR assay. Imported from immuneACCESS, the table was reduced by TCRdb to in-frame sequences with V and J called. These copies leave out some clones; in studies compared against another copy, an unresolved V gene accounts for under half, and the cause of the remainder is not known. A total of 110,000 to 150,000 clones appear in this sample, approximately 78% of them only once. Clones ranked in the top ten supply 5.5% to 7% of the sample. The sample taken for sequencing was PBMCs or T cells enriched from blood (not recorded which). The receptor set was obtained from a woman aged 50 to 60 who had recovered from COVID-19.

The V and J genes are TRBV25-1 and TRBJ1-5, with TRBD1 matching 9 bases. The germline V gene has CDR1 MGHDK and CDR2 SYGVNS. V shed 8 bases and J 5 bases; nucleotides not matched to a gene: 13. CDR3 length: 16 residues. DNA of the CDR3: TGTGCCAGCCCCGGCCAGGACAGGGGCAGTTATCAGCCCCAGCATTTT. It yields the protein CASPGQDRGSYQPQHF.

The CDR3 nucleotides are TGTGCCATCAGTGAGTCTAGCGGGCCCCACACCGGGGAGCTGTTTTTT. This encodes CAISESSGPHTGELFF. The genes are TRBV10-3 and TRBJ2-2, with TRBD2 identical over 7 bases. Germline V gene data show CDR1 as ENHRY and CDR2 as SYGVKD. The CDR3 is 16 residues long. With 0 bases clipped from V and 3 bases from J, the junction kept 4 bases outside the gene matches.

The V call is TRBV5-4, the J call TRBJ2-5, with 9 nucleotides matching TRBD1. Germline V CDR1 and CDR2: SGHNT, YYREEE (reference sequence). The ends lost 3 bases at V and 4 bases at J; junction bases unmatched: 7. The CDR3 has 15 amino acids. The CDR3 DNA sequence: TGTGCCAGCAGCTCCCGGGACAGGGTAGGAGAGACCCAGTACTTC. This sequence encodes CASSSRDRVGETQYF. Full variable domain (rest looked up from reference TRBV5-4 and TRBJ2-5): ETGVTQSPTHLIKTRGQQVTLRCSSQSGHNTVSWYQQALGQGPQFIFQYYREEENGRGNFPPRFSGLQFPNYSSELNVNALELDDSALYLCASSSRDRVGETQYFGPGTRLLVL.

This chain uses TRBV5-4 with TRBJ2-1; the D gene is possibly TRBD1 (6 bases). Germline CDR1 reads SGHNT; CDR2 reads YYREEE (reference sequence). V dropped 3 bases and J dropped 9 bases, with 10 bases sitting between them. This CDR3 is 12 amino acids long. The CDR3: CASSYEQGEQFF. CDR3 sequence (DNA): TGTGCCAGCAGCTATGAACAGGGTGAGCAGTTCTTC.

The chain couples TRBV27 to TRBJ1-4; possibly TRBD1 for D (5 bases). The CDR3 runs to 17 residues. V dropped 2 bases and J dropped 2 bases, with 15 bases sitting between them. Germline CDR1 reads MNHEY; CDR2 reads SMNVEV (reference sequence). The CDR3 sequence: CASSLRGTILTNEKLFF. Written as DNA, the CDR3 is TGTGCCAGCAGTTTACGGGGGACGATTCTGACTAATGAAAAACTGTTTTTT.

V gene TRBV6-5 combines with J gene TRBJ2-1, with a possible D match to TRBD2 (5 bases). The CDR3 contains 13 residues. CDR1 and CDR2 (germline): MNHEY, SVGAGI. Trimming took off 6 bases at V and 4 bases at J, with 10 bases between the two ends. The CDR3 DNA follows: TGTGCCAGCAGCAAGTCGGGGTACAATGAGCAGTTCTTC. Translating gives CASSKSGYNEQFF.

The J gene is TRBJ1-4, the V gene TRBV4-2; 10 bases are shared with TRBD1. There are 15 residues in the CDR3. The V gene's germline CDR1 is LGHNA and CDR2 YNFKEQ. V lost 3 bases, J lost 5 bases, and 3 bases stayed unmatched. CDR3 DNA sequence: TGTGCCAGCAGCCAGACGGGACAGGGGAATGAAAAACTGTTTTTT. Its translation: CASSQTGQGNEKLFF.

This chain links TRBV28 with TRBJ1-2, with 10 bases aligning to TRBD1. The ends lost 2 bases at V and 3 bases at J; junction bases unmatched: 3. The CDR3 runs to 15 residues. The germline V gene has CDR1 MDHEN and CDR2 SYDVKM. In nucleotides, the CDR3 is TGTGCCAGCAGTTTAACCGGACAGGGGGACTATGGCTACACCTTC. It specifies CASSLTGQGDYGYTF.